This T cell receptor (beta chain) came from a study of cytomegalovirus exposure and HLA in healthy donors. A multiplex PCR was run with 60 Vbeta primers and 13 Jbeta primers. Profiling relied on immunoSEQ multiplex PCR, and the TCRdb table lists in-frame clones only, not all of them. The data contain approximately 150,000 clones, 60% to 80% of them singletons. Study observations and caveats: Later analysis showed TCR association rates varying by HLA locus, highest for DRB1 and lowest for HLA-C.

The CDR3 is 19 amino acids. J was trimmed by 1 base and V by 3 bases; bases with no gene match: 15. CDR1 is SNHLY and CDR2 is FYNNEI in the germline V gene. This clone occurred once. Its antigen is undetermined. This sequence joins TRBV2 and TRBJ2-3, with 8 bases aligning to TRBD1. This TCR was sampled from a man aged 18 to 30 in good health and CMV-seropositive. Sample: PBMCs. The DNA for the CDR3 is TGTGCCAGCAGTGAGCCGGGACAGGCTGCATCCAGGGGCACAGATACGCAGTATTTT. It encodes CASSEPGQAASRGTDTQYF.